One and the same sample provided the 18 T cell receptor beta chains below, sequenced in a study of PD-L1 blockade in urothelial cancer. Data came from immunoSEQ multiplex PCR; TCRdb stores just in-frame clones and leaves some out. This sample has roughly 45,000 clones; 70% to 90% occur once, and the top ten carry 6.5% to 8%. The material sequenced was PBMCs, taken around atezolizumab (anti-PD-L1) treatment. The receptor set was obtained from a man aged 55 to 70 with urothelial cancer.

This clone was observed a single time. This chain connects TRBV5-1 to TRBJ2-7; 8 bases are a match to TRBD1. The CDR3 is made up of 16 amino acids. From germline, CDR1 is SGHRS and CDR2 YFSETQ. V trimming: 3 bases; J trimming: 3 bases; junction bases outside the gene matches: 11. CDR3 sequence: CASSSGSRDRSYEQYF. CDR3 nucleotides: TGCGCCAGCAGCTCAGGAAGCCGGGACAGGAGCTACGAGCAGTACTTC.

The rearrangement uses TRBV30 and TRBJ1-6; possibly TRBD1 for D (6 bases). Germline V lookup: CDR1 GTSNPN, CDR2 SVGIG (reference sequence). The CDR3 covers 15 residues. The V gene lost 0 bases and the J gene lost 5 bases, with 11 bases spanning the gap. This CDR3 is CAWSVRWGHNSPLHF. Written as DNA, the CDR3 is TGTGCCTGGAGTGTACGATGGGGGCATAATTCACCCCTCCACTTT.

The chain uses TRBV19 and TRBJ1-6, with D maybe TRBD1 (6 bases). The V and J ends lost 7 bases and 8 bases respectively, with 18 bases between them. The CDR3 runs 15 residues. Germline lookup yields CDR1 LNHDA and CDR2 SQIVND (reference sequence). The CDR3 loop reads CASTLGSRGDSPLHF. CDR3 in DNA: TGTGCCAGTACCCTAGGGAGCAGGGGCGATTCACCCCTCCACTTT.

The V and J genes are TRBV7-2 and TRBJ1-2, with D possibly being TRBD1 (6 bases). The germline CDR1 and CDR2 sequences are SGHTA and FQGNSA. The CDR3 has 14 amino acids. The V gene lost 5 bases and the J gene lost 2 bases, with 12 bases spanning the gap. The CDR3 spells CASSQDRTNYGYTF. In DNA, the CDR3 is TGTGCCAGCAGCCAGGACAGAACAAACTATGGCTACACCTTC.

This chain joins TRBV4-1 and TRBJ1-1; D perhaps matches TRBD1 (6 bases). V dropped 5 bases and J dropped 1 base, with 8 bases sitting between them. The V gene's germline CDR1 is MGHRA and CDR2 YSYEKL. CDR3 length: 13 residues. CDR3 DNA: TGCGCCAGCAGCTACAGGGAGAACACTGAAGCTTTCTTT. It encodes CASSYRENTEAFF.

This chain links TRBV12-5 with TRBJ2-1, with 7 bases lining up with TRBD1. Germline CDR1 is LGHNT and CDR2 is FRNRAP. V trimming: 1 base; J trimming: 5 bases; junction bases outside the gene matches: 8. The CDR3 extends over 16 amino acids. The CDR3 is CASGLATGFFHNEQFF. CDR3 sequence (DNA): TGTGCTAGTGGTTTGGCGACAGGGTTTTTCCACAATGAGCAGTTCTTC.

The J gene is TRBJ2-5, the V gene TRBV19; TRBD1 matches 7 bases. From germline, CDR1 is LNHDA and CDR2 SQIVND (reference sequence). V lost 2 bases and J lost 5; bases outside the gene matches: 2. The CDR3 sequence is 13 residues long. Written as DNA, the CDR3 is TGTGCCAGTAGTATAACAGGGGCGGAGACCCAGTACTTC. Translating gives CASSITGAETQYF.

The chain recombines TRBV4-2 with TRBJ2-5; 7 nucleotides line up with TRBD1. Germline-derived CDR1 and CDR2 are LGHNA and YNFKEQ. The CDR3 consists of 15 residues. Trimming at V came to 0 bases and at J to 6 bases, leaving 7 bases not matched to a gene. The CDR3 sequence: CASSQDQAGGKTQYF. Written as DNA, the CDR3 is TGTGCCAGCAGCCAAGATCAGGCAGGGGGAAAGACCCAGTACTTC.

This clone came up once. The CDR3 loop reads CASSPTSGGIETQYF. In DNA, the CDR3 is TGCGCCAGCAGCCCAACTAGCGGGGGGATCGAGACCCAGTACTTC. The chain links TRBV5-1 to TRBJ2-5, with 12 bases aligning to TRBD2. CDR3 size: 15 residues. J lost 5 bases, V lost 4 bases, and 6 bases had no gene match. Looked up from germline, CDR1 is SGHRS and CDR2 is YFSETQ.

V gene TRBV7-2 combines with J gene TRBJ2-2, with a weak D call TRBD1 (6 bases). Germline CDR1 SGHTA, CDR2 FQGNSA. The CDR3 runs 14 residues. V dropped 1 base and J dropped 7 bases, with 10 bases sitting between them. CDR3 protein: CASSLDGGVGELFF. The CDR3, as DNA: TGTGCCAGCAGCTTAGATGGGGGCGTCGGGGAGCTGTTTTTT.

This sequence joins TRBV6-5 and TRBJ1-1, with D maybe TRBD1 (6 bases). Trimming removed 6 bases from V and 1 base from J, with 9 bases in between. CDR1 and CDR2 from the germline V gene are MNHEY and SVGAGI. The CDR3 covers 13 residues. The CDR3 sequence: CASRIQGNTEAFF. For the CDR3, the DNA is TGTGCCAGCAGAATACAGGGGAACACTGAAGCTTTCTTT.

The chain uses TRBV21-1 and TRBJ2-3; TRBD2 reflects the table's D call only, with no check against the DNA. TRBV21-1 is reported as a pseudogene. CDR3 length equals 17 residues. The CDR3 region is CASSKGFRRGGPDTQYF. The CDR3 nucleotides are TGTGCCAGCAGCAAAGGGTTCAGGAGGGGAGGGCCAGATACGCAGTATTTT.

The chain employs TRBV5-1 and TRBJ2-3; TRBD2 aligns across 11 bases. The CDR3 runs 13 residues. Germline V gene data show CDR1 as SGHRS and CDR2 as YFSETQ. Trimming cost V 6 bases and J 4 bases; bases outside gene matches: 1. CDR3 sequence reads: CASTTSGADTQYF. CDR3 in DNA: TGCGCCAGCACGACTAGCGGGGCAGATACGCAGTATTTT.

The chain links TRBV19 to TRBJ2-2, with D maybe TRBD1 (5 bases). The CDR3 extends over 17 amino acids. CDR1 and CDR2 (germline): LNHDA, SQIVND (reference sequence). Trimming removed 5 bases at V and 6 bases at J, with 22 bases between. The CDR3 loop reads CASSSPQGGGDPGELFF. The CDR3 region has the DNA TGTGCCAGTAGTTCCCCCCAGGGTGGCGGAGACCCCGGGGAGCTGTTTTTT.

V usage is TRBV11-2 and J usage is TRBJ1-5; 9 positions match TRBD1. Germline CDR1 is SGHAT and CDR2 is FQNNGV. This CDR3 contains 14 residues. J gave up 9 bases and V 5 bases, and 8 bases lay outside the gene matches. The CDR3 nucleotides read TGTGCCAGCAGCCAGGACAGGGGCCCACGGCCCCAGCATTTT. Encoded protein: CASSQDRGPRPQHF.

This sequence joins TRBV28 and TRBJ1-5; maybe TRBD1 (5 bases). The CDR3 consists of 15 residues. Looked up from germline, CDR1 is MDHEN and CDR2 is SYDVKM. The germline V and J ends were trimmed by 3 bases and 0 bases, with 9 bases remaining between them. CDR3 loop: CASSFGHFSNQPQHF. The CDR3 DNA reads TGTGCCAGCAGTTTTGGACACTTTAGCAATCAGCCCCAGCATTTT.

The chain is built from TRBV4-1 and TRBJ2-1; 7 bases map to TRBD1. The CDR3 covers 15 residues. Trimming removed 1 base from V and 0 bases from J; junction bases left unmatched: 0. Germline CDR1 reads MGHRA; CDR2 reads YSYEKL. The CDR3 bases are TGCGCCAGCAGCCAAGGACAGGGCTCCTACAATGAGCAGTTCTTC. It codes for CASSQGQGSYNEQFF.

V is TRBV10-1 and J is TRBJ2-7; 8 positions agree with TRBD1. J gave up 6 bases and V 3 bases, and 10 bases lay outside the gene matches. CDR1 and CDR2 from the germline V gene are WNHNN and SYGVQD (reference sequence). This CDR3 spans 15 amino acids. The CDR3 DNA is TGCGCCAGCAGTGAAGGACAGGGAAATAGCGGCGAGCAGTACTTC. It yields the protein CASSEGQGNSGEQYF.